This T cell receptor (beta chain) was recorded in a study of monozygotic twins with inflammatory bowel disease. TCRdb derives one entry per CDR3 protein from the 5' RACE reads, leaving out DNA. The listing contains approximately 150,000 distinct CDR3 sequences. This CDR3 contains 17 residues. Sequencing was done on a sample of blood. The receptor was derived from a human donor with ulcerative colitis or Crohn's disease, or a healthy co-twin of an affected twin (not recorded which). The rearrangement joins TRBV23-1 to TRBJ1-4; TCRdb designates TRBD1, a call that cannot be tested without DNA. TRBV23-1 is flagged as an ORF with uncertain function. CDR3 loop: CASSRPQGAYKDEKLFF.